Listed below are T cell receptor beta chains from one sample, sequenced in a study of OX40 agonist ivuxolimab in advanced cancers. Profiled with immunoSEQ multiplex PCR; TCRdb holds only in-frame clones, not every one. The sample lists 72,000 or so clones; around 80% were seen once. Sequencing used CD4+ or CD8+ T cells sorted from blood, obtained in a trial of the OX40 agonist ivuxolimab. Receptor source: an adult with an advanced solid tumor such as melanoma, head and neck, liver or kidney cancer. Both conserved end residues are part of each CDR3. The order of the fields is clone size, D gene, V gene, J gene, CDR3 protein, CDR3 DNA. The D gene is left open where the match is weak. Size is omitted from some rows. Given values are once, few, many or a class for expanded clones.

.	.	TRBV6-1	TRBJ1-3	CASLTGTGNTIYF	TGTGCCAGCCTAACAGGGACGGGAAACACCATATATTTT
once	TRBD1	TRBV2	TRBJ1-4	CASSGFNRGRGEKLFF	TGTGCCAGCAGTGGCTTCAACAGGGGGCGAGGTGAAAAACTGTTTTTT
.	.	TRBV4-2	TRBJ2-3	CASSPPSDTQYF	TGTGCCAGCAGCCCACCATCAGATACGCAGTATTTT
.	TRBD1	TRBV5-1	TRBJ2-7	CASSWPVRTGNAYEQYF	TGCGCCAGCAGCTGGCCCGTGAGGACAGGGAACGCCTACGAGCAGTACTTC
.	.	TRBV7-6	TRBJ2-7	CASSSPRGNSYEQYF	TGTGCCAGCAGCTCCCCCCGCGGGAACTCCTACGAGCAGTACTTC
.	.	TRBV5-6	TRBJ2-3	CASSRPTDTQYF	TGTGCCAGCAGCCGACCAACAGATACGCAGTATTTT
once	.	TRBV5-1	TRBJ1-2	CASSFNTVMGGYTF	TGCGCCAGCAGCTTCAACACTGTAATGGGTGGCTACACCTTC
.	.	TRBV30	TRBJ1-5	CAWSVGGKDQPQHF	TGTGCCTGGAGTGTGGGGGGGAAGGACCAGCCCCAGCATTTT
.	.	TRBV7-9	TRBJ1-2	CASSFPSTGLNYGYTF	TGTGCCAGCAGCTTCCCCTCGACAGGCCTCAACTATGGCTACACCTTC
once	.	TRBV6-1	TRBJ1-6	CASNEGRNSPLHF	TGTGCCAGCAACGAGGGACGTAATTCACCCCTCCACTTT
.	.	TRBV10-3	TRBJ1-2	CAITRSRENYGYTF	TGTGCCATCACCCGATCCAGGGAGAACTATGGCTACACCTTC
.	.	TRBV19	TRBJ1-1	CASSAHRGNTEAFF	TGTGCCAGTAGTGCACACAGAGGGAACACTGAAGCTTTCTTT
.	TRBD1	TRBV6-5	TRBJ1-5	CASSSTTGGNQPQHF	TGTGCCAGCAGTTCGACGACAGGGGGGAATCAGCCCCAGCATTTT
.	.	TRBV27	TRBJ1-1	CASSVLGRTTEAFF	TGTGCCAGCAGTGTACTTGGACGGACCACTGAAGCTTTCTTT
.	.	TRBV18	TRBJ2-7	CASSRSFNDYEQYF	TGTGCCAGCTCCCGGAGTTTCAATGACTACGAGCAGTACTTC
.	TRBD1	TRBV18	TRBJ1-2	CASSPRTGDSYGYTF	TGTGCCAGCTCACCAAGGACAGGGGATAGCTATGGCTACACCTTC
.	TRBD1	TRBV7-6	TRBJ1-4	CASSLSEDRDEKLFF	TGTGCCAGCAGCTTATCTGAGGACAGGGATGAAAAACTGTTTTTT
.	.	TRBV19	TRBJ1-2	CASSTQRQYGYTF	TGTGCCAGTAGTACCCAGCGACAGTATGGCTACACCTTC
.	.	TRBV7-9	TRBJ1-1	CASSTQLGNTEAFF	TGTGCCAGCAGCACCCAACTGGGAAACACTGAAGCTTTCTTT
.	TRBD1	TRBV5-6	TRBJ1-2	CASSRPRGGRNYGYTF	TGTGCCAGCAGCCGACCGAGAGGGGGCAGGAACTATGGCTACACCTTC
.	TRBD1	TRBV18	TRBJ1-6	CASSQDRVPSPLHF	TGTGCCAGCTCACAGGACAGGGTCCCTTCACCCCTCCACTTT